What follows are 19 T cell receptor beta chains derived from one specimen sequenced in a study of response to subunit inactivated influenza vaccine. TCRdb re-derived calls from the RT-PCR reads in MiXCR, one entry per CDR3 protein. The sample has fewer than 700,000 distinct CDR3 sequences, 13% seen once. Sequenced material: PBMCs from blood, taken 40 to 50 days after vaccination. The receptors here all came from a man aged 45-65 years who received an inactivated influenza vaccine.

There are many counts of this clonotype. The chain links TRBV5-5 to TRBJ2-7, with D possibly matching TRBD1 (5 bases). Germline CDR1 is SGHKS and CDR2 is YYEKEE (reference sequence). The CDR3 sequence is 13 residues long. The V and J ends lost 0 bases and 5 bases respectively, with 9 bases between them. The CDR3 DNA reads as TGTGCCAGCAGCTTGGATTCCAGGGACGAGCAGTACTTC. Residues: CASSLDSRDEQYF.

Regarding this clonotype: One end of the junction fails to match germline, which may point to a read error. The chain links TRBV6-2 or TRBV6-3 to TRBJ2-7; a possible D gene is TRBD1 (6 bases). Germline V CDR1 and CDR2: MNHEY, SVGEGT. CDR3 length: 14 amino acids. The CDR3 spells CASSDDRPLRELYF. DNA of the CDR3: TGTGCCAGCAGTGATGACAGGCCCCTACGAGAGCTGTACTTC.

This clonotype was recorded many times. V and J are TRBV12-3 or TRBV12-4 and TRBJ1-1, with 7 nucleotides matching TRBD1. Germline trimming cut 5 bases from V and 1 base from J; bases unmatched to any gene: 10. The CDR3 has 16 residues. CDR3 DNA sequence: TGTGCCAGCAGTCCTGGACAGGCCTGGGGGAACACTGAAGCTTTCTTT. This gives the protein CASSPGQAWGNTEAFF.

The CDR3 DNA sequence: TGTGCCAGCAGCCAAAGACTAGCGGGAGGGTCCTCGGTGTATTTT. Its translation: CASSQRLAGGSSVYF. The chain combines TRBV5-6 with TRBJ2-3; TRBD2 matches 14 bases. CDR1 is SGHDT and CDR2 is YYEEEE in the germline V gene. J was trimmed by 14 bases and V by 4 bases; bases with no gene match: 12. This CDR3 spans 15 amino acids.

This clonotype was counted many times. The chain joins TRBV6-2 or TRBV6-3 to TRBJ2-1; D could derive from TRBD1 or TRBD2 (5 bases each). The V gene's germline CDR1 is MNHEY and CDR2 SVGEGT. Trimming took off 3 bases at V and 7 bases at J, with 13 bases between the two ends. This CDR3 has 14 residues. The CDR3 nucleotides read TGTGCCAGCAGTTATCTCGGGACGGAGAATGAGCAGTTCTTC. Residues: CASSYLGTENEQFF.

The chain employs TRBV4-3 and TRBJ2-3, with no clear D. The CDR3 runs 13 residues. The germline V gene encodes CDR1 LGHNA and CDR2 YSLEER. Trimming cost V 5 bases and J 2 bases, with 8 bases left between them. For the CDR3, the DNA is TGCGCCAGCAGCGACGCTAACACAGATACGCAGTATTTT. Translating gives CASSDANTDTQYF.

The rearrangement links TRBV4-3 to TRBJ2-3; D gene uncertain. This CDR3 has 15 residues. The V gene's germline CDR1 is LGHNA and CDR2 YSLEER. V lost 5 bases and J lost 0, with 12 bases in between. The CDR3 sequence: CASSIGRASTDTQYF. The CDR3 DNA follows: TGCGCCAGCAGCATAGGCCGTGCTAGCACAGATACGCAGTATTTT.

This clonotype turned up a few times. This sequence joins TRBV12-3 or TRBV12-4 and TRBJ2-1, with a tentative D call TRBD2 (7 bases). The CDR3 extends over 16 amino acids. With 2 bases removed from V and 4 bases from J, the gap between germline ends came to 15 bases. CDR3 DNA: TGTGCCAGCAGTTTATCTTGGGGGCGGGGGTACAATGAGCAGTTCTTC. This encodes CASSLSWGRGYNEQFF.

This clonotype was picked up many times. The CDR3 sequence: CASSQDGQETQYF. DNA of the CDR3: TGTGCCAGCAGCCAAGACGGACAAGAGACCCAGTACTTC. The chain is built from TRBV4-2 and TRBJ2-5, with no clear D. The germline V and J ends were trimmed by 0 bases and 2 bases, with 4 bases remaining between them. This CDR3 has 13 residues. Germline V lookup: CDR1 LGHNA, CDR2 YNFKEQ.

A few counts support this clonotype. J is TRBJ2-5 and V is TRBV3-1; D is ambiguous. Between the trimmed V and J ends, which lost 4 bases and 1 base, there was a span of 10 bases. The CDR3 length is 14 residues. CDR1 and CDR2 (germline): LGHDT, YNNKEL (reference sequence). CDR3 loop: CASSRATGQETQYF. Written as DNA, the CDR3 is TGTGCCAGCAGCCGGGCGACGGGCCAAGAGACCCAGTACTTC.

This clonotype was found a few times. The chain has TRBV5-1 and TRBJ2-7; 7 bases line up with TRBD1. The CDR3 is 16 residues long. V lost 0 bases to trimming and J lost 4 bases; unmatched junction nucleotides: 10. The germline gives CDR1 SGHRS, CDR2 YFSETQ. This CDR3 is CASSLAAQGLVYEQYF. CDR3 DNA: TGCGCCAGCAGCTTGGCGGCACAGGGGTTGGTTTACGAGCAGTACTTC.

A few counts support this clonotype. The chain links TRBV12-3 or TRBV12-4 to TRBJ2-2, with a tentative D call TRBD1 (7 bases). The length of the CDR3 is 19 residues. V was clipped by 6 bases and J by 5 bases, with 28 bases between them. The CDR3 loop is CASRARRGRSSGPTGELFF. In DNA, the CDR3 is TGTGCCAGCAGGGCCCGCAGGGGGAGGTCGAGCGGACCAACCGGGGAGCTGTTTTTT.

This clonotype has a count of ten or more. The chain links TRBV12-3 or TRBV12-4 to TRBJ1-1, with 7 bases that match TRBD1. V shed 5 bases, J shed 8 bases, and the junction held 8 bases outside the gene matches. The length of the CDR3 is 13 residues. The CDR3 DNA reads TGTGCCAGCAGTACGATAAGACAGGGAGAAGCTTTCTTT. It codes for CASSTIRQGEAFF.

This clonotype was seen repeatedly, ten times or more. This chain links TRBV2 with TRBJ2-3; no clear D gene. From germline, CDR1 is SNHLY and CDR2 FYNNEI. The CDR3 spans 14 residues. V was pared by 8 bases and J by 0 bases, with 12 bases between. The CDR3 nucleotides read TGTGCCAGCTCCTCGGATACTAGCACAGATACGCAGTATTTT. It is translated as CASSSDTSTDTQYF.

This rearrangement joins TRBV10-3 to TRBJ2-1; TRBD2 matches at 13 bases. The CDR3 is 17 residues long. Germline CDR1 and CDR2: ENHRY and SYGVKD. With 5 bases clipped from V and 2 bases from J, the junction kept 6 bases outside the gene matches. CDR3 sequence reads: CAISPGTSGTTYNEQFF. Here the CDR3 DNA reads TGTGCCATCAGTCCCGGGACTAGCGGGACTACCTACAATGAGCAGTTCTTC.

The J gene is TRBJ2-7, the V gene TRBV5-6, with D possibly TRBD2 on 5 matching bases. The CDR3 runs to 14 residues. Germline V CDR1 and CDR2: SGHDT, YYEEEE. The germline V and J ends were trimmed by 0 bases and 3 bases, with 10 bases remaining between them. DNA of the CDR3: TGTGCCAGCAGCTTGGGACTAAAGATCTACGAGCAGTACTTC. Protein product: CASSLGLKIYEQYF.

The CDR3 region has the DNA TGTGCCAGCAGTCAACAGGGCCCCGATACGCAGTATTTT. Translating gives CASSQQGPDTQYF. The chain joins TRBV7-9 to TRBJ2-3; possibly TRBD1 for D (6 bases). This CDR3 region has 13 residues. Trimming left V 6 bases short and J 6 bases short, with 13 bases between. Germline V lookup: CDR1 SEHNR, CDR2 FQNEAQ (reference sequence).

This clonotype was seen only a few times. The rearrangement uses TRBV20-1 and TRBJ2-5; D is perhaps TRBD2 (5 bases). Germline values: CDR1 DFQATT, CDR2 SNEGSKA (reference sequence). This CDR3 has 16 residues. The V end lost 0 bases, the J end lost 4 bases, and 18 bases lay between the germline ends. The CDR3: CSARDHSRQAGETQYF. For the CDR3, the DNA is TGCAGTGCTAGAGATCACAGTCGGCAGGCGGGAGAGACCCAGTACTTC.

This clonotype was counted at least ten times. The rearrangement joins TRBV5-1 to TRBJ2-7; 7 nucleotides agree with TRBD1. Germline loops: CDR1 SGHRS, CDR2 YFSETQ. The trim removed 6 bases at V and 2 bases at J, leaving 11 bases unmatched. This CDR3 contains 15 residues. The CDR3 loop reads CASKRTGANPYEQYF. Written as DNA, the CDR3 is TGCGCCAGCAAGAGGACAGGAGCGAACCCCTACGAGCAGTACTTC.